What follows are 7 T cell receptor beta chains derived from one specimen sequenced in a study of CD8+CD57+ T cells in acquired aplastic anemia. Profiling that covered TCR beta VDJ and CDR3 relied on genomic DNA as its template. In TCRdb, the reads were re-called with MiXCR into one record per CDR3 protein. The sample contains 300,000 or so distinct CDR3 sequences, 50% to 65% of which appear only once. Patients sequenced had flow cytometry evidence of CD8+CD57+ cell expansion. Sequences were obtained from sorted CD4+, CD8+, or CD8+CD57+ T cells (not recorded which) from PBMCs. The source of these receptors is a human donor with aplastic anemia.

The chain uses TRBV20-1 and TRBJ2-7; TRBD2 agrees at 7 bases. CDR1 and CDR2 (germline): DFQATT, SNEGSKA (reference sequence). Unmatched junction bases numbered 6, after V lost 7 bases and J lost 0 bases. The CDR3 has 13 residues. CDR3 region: CSGPGLSSYEQYF. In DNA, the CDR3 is TGCAGTGGACCGGGACTATCCTCCTACGAGCAGTACTTC.

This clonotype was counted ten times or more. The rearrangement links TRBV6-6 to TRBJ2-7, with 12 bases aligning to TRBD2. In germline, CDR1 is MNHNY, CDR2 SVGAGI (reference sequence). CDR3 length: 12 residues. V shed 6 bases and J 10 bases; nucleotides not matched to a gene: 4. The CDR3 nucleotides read TGTGCCAGCAGCCTAGCGGGGGGGGCTCAGTACTTC. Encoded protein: CASSLAGGAQYF.

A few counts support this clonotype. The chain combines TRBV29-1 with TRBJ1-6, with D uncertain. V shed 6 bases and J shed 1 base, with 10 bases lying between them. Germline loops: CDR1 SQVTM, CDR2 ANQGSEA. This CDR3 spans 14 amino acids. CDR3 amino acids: CSVQAGSYNSPLHF. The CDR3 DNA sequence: TGCAGCGTCCAGGCGGGGTCCTATAATTCACCCCTCCACTTT. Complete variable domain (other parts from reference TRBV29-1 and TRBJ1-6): SAVISQKPSRDICQRGTSLTIQCQVDSQVTMMFWYRQQPGQSLTLIATANQGSEATYESGFVIDKFPISRPNLTFSTLTVSNMSPEDSSIYLCSVQAGSYNSPLHFGNGTRLTVT.

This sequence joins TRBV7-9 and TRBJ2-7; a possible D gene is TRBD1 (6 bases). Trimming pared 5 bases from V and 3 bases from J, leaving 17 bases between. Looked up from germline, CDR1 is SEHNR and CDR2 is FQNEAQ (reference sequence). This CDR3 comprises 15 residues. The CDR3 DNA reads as TGTGCCAGCAGCCCGACCGGGACACCATACTACGAGCAGTACTTC. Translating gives CASSPTGTPYYEQYF. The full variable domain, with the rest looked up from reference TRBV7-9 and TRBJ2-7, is DTGVSQNPRHKITKRGQNVTFRCDPISEHNRLYWYRQTLGQGPEFLTYFQNEAQLEKSRLLSDRFSAERPKGSFSTLEIQRTEQGDSAMYLCASSPTGTPYYEQYFGPGTRLTVT.

The CDR3, as DNA: TGTGCCAGCGGTAGTTGGACCGGGGATACGCAGTATTTT. Encoded protein: CASGSWTGDTQYF. The chain has TRBV7-9 and TRBJ2-3; no firm D call. CDR3 length: 13 amino acids. Germline V CDR1 and CDR2: SEHNR, FQNEAQ (reference sequence). The germline V and J ends were trimmed by 8 bases and 6 bases, with 15 bases remaining between them.

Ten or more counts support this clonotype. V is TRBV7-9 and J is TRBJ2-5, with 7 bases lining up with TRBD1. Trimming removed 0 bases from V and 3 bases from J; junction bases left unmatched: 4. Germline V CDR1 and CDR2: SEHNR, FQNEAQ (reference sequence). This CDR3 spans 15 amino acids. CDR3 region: CASSLAWDRKETQYF. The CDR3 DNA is TGTGCCAGCAGCTTAGCGTGGGACAGAAAAGAGACCCAGTACTTC. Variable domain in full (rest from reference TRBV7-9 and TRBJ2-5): DTGVSQNPRHKITKRGQNVTFRCDPISEHNRLYWYRQTLGQGPEFLTYFQNEAQLEKSRLLSDRFSAERPKGSFSTLEIQRTEQGDSAMYLCASSLAWDRKETQYFGPGTRLLVL.

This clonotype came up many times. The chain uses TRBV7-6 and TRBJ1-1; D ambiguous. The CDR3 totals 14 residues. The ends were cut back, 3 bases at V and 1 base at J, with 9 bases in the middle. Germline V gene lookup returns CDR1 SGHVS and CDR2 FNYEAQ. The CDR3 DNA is TGTGCCAGCAGCTTCGGAGGCGCGAACACTGAAGCTTTCTTT. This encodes CASSFGGANTEAFF.